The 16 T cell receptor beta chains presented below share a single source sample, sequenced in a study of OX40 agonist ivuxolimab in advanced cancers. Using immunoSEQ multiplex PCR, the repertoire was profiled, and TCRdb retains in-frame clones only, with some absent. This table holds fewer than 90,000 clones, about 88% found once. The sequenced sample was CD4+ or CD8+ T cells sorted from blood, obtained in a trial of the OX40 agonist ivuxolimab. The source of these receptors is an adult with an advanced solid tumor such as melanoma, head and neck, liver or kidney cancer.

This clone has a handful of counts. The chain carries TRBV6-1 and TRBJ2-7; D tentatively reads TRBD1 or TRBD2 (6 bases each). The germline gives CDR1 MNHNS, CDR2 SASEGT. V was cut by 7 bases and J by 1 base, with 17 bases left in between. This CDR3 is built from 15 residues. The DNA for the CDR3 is TGTGCCAGCACTAGGGGGGACCTTACTTCCTACGAGCAGTACGTC. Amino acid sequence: CASTRGDLTSYEQYV.

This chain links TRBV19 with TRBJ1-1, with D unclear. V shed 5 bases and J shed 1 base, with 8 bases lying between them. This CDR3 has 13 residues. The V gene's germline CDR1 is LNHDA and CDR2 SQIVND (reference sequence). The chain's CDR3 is CASSPQRNTEAFF. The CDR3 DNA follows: TGTGCCAGTAGTCCCCAGAGGAACACTGAAGCTTTCTTT.

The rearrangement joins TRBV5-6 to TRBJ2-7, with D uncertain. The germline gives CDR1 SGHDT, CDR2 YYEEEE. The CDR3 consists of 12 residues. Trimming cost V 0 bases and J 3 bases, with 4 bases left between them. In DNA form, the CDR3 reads TGTGCCAGCAGCTTGGATGTCTACGAGCAGTACTTC. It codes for CASSLDVYEQYF.

CDR3 nucleotides: TGTGCCAGCAGCGTAGGGACTAGGGTCCAAGAGACCCAGTACTTC. Translated: CASSVGTRVQETQYF. The chain combines TRBV9 with TRBJ2-5; the match to TRBD2 covers 7 bases. The length of the CDR3 is 15 residues. V dropped 0 bases and J dropped 1; count of bases not matched to a gene: 3. CDR1 is SGDLS, CDR2 YYNGEE, per germline.

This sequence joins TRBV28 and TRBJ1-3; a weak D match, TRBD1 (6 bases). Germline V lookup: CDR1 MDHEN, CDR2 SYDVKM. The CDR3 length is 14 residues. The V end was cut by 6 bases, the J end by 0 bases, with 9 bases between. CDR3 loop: CASSSGASGNTIYF. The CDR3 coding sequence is TGTGCCAGCAGCTCAGGGGCCTCTGGAAACACCATATATTTT.

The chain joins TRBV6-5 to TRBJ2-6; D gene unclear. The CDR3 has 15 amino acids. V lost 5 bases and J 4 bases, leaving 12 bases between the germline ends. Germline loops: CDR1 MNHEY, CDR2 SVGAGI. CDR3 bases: TGTGCCAGCAGTCACTACTCCGCCGGGGCCAACGTCCTGACTTTC. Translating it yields CASSHYSAGANVLTF.

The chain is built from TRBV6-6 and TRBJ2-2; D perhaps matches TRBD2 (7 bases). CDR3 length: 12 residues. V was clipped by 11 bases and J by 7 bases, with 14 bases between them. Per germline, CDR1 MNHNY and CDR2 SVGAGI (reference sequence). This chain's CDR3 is CAEGGAGGELFF. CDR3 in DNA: TGTGCCGAAGGGGGGGCTGGCGGGGAGCTGTTTTTT.

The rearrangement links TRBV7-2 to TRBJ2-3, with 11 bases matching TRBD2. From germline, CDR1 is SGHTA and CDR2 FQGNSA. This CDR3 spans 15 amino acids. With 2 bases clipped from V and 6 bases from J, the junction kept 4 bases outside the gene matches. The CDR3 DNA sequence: TGTGCCAGCAGCTTATCTAGCGGGGGGCTGGATACGCAGTATTTT. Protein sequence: CASSLSSGGLDTQYF. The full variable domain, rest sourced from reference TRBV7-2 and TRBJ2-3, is GAGVSQSPSNKVTEKGKDVELRCDPISGHTALYWYRQSLGQGLEFLIYFQGNSAPDKSGLPSDRFSAERTGGSVSTLTIQRTQQEDSAVYLCASSLSSGGLDTQYFGPGTRLTVL.

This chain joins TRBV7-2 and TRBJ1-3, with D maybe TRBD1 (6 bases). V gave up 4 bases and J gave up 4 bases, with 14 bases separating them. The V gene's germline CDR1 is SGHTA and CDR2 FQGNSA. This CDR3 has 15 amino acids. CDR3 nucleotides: TGTGCCAGCAGCTCACAGGGAGGACTCGGAAACACCATATATTTT. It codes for CASSSQGGLGNTIYF.

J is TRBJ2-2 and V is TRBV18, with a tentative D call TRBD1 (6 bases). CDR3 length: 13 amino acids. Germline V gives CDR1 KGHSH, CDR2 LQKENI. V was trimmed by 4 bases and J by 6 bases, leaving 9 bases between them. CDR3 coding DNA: TGTGCCAGCTCACAGGGGGACCCCGGGGAGCTGTTTTTT. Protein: CASSQGDPGELFF.

The CDR3 here is CASSAALAGAQETQYF. In DNA, the CDR3 is TGTGCCAGCAGCGCAGCACTAGCGGGGGCTCAAGAGACCCAGTACTTC. J is TRBJ2-5 and V is TRBV9; 11 bases are shared with TRBD2. The CDR3 covers 16 residues. Germline loops: CDR1 SGDLS, CDR2 YYNGEE. The J segment lost 2 bases and the V segment lost 3 bases, leaving 6 bases of the junction unmatched.

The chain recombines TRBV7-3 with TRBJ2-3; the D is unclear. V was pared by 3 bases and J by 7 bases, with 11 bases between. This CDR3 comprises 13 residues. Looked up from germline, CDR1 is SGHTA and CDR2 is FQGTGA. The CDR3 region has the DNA TGTGCCAGCAGCTTGACTTCCGCCAATACGCAGTATTTT. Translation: CASSLTSANTQYF.

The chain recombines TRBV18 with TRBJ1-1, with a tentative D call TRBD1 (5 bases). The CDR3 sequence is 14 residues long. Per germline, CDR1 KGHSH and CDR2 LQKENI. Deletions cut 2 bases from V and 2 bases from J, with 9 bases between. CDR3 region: CASSPGGSNTEAFF. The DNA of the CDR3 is TGTGCCAGCTCACCAGGGGGATCCAACACTGAAGCTTTCTTT.

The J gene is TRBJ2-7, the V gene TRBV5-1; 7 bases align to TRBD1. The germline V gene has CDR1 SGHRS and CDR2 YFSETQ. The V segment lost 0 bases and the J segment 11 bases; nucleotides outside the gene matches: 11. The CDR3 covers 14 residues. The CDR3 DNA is TGCGCCAGCAGCTTGGACCAGGGGGATCTCCTTGAGTACTTC. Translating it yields CASSLDQGDLLEYF.

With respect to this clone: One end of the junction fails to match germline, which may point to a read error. CDR3 protein: CASSEEGIDF. CDR3 nucleotides: TGTGCCAGCAGTGAAGAGGGTATTGACTTC. The chain uses TRBV6-4 and TRBJ2-5; the D gene is possibly TRBD2 (5 bases). CDR3 length: 10 amino acids. Germline V gives CDR1 MRHNA, CDR2 SNTAGT.

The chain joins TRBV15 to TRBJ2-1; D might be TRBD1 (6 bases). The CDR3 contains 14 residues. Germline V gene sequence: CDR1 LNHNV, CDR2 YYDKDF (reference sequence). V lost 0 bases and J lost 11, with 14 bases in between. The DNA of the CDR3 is TGTGCCACCAGCAGAGATAGGGGGACGGCCCAGCAGTTCTTC. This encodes CATSRDRGTAQQFF.